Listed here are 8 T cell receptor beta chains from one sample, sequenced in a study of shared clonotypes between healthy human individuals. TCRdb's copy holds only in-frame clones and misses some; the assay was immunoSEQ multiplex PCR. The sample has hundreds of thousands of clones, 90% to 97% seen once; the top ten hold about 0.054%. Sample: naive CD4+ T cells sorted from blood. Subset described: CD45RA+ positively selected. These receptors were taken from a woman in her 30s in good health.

CDR3 nucleotide sequence: TGCGCCAGCAGCCAAGGCCCTATAACTAATGAAAAACTGTTTTTT. Encoded protein: CASSQGPITNEKLFF. V usage is TRBV4-1 and J usage is TRBJ1-4; D gene uncertain. The germline CDR1 and CDR2 sequences are MGHRA and YSYEKL. The CDR3 sequence is 15 residues long. Trimming cost V 1 base and J 1 base, with 7 bases left between them.

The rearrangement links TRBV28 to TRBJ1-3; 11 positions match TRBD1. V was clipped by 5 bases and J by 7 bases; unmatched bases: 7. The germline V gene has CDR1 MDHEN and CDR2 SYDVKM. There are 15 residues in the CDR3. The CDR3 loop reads CASSQGGQGGNTIYF. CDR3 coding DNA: TGTGCCAGCAGTCAAGGGGGACAGGGGGGCAACACCATATATTTT.

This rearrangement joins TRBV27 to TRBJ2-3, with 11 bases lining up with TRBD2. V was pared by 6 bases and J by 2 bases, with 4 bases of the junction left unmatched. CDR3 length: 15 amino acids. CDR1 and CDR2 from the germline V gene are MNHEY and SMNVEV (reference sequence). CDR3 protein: CASSLGLAVTDTQYF. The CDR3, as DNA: TGTGCCAGCAGCCTGGGACTAGCGGTCACAGATACGCAGTATTTT.

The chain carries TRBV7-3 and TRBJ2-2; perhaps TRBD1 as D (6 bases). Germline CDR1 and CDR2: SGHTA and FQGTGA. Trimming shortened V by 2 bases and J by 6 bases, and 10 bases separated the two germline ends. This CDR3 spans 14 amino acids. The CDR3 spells CASSLGTGPGELFF. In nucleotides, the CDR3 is TGTGCCAGCAGCTTAGGAACAGGGCCCGGGGAGCTGTTTTTT.

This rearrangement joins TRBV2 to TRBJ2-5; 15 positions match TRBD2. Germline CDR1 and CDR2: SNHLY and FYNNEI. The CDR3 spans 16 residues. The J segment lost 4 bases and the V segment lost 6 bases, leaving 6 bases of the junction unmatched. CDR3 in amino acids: CASRLQGLAGGETQYF. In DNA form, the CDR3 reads TGTGCCAGCAGACTTCAGGGACTAGCGGGAGGAGAGACCCAGTACTTC.

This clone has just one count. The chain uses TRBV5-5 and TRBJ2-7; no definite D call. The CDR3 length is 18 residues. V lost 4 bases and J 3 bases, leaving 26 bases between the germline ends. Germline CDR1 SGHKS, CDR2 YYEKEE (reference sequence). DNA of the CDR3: TGTGCCAGCAGCCGAAAGAGCTCGGGCCTCGGAGTCAACTACGAGCAGTACTTC. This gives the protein CASSRKSSGLGVNYEQYF.

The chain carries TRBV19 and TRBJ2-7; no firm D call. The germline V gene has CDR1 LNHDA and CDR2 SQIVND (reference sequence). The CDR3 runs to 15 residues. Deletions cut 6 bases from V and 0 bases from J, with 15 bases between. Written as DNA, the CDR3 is TGTGCCAGTAGGGGATGGTCCAACTCCTCCTACGAGCAGTACTTC. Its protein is CASRGWSNSSYEQYF.

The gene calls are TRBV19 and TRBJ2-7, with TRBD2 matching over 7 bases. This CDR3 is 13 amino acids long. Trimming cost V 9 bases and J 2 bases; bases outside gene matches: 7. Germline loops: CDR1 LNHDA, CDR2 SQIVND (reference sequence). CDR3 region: CASSGLEAYEQYF. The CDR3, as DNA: TGTGCCAGCTCTGGACTAGAGGCCTACGAGCAGTACTTC.